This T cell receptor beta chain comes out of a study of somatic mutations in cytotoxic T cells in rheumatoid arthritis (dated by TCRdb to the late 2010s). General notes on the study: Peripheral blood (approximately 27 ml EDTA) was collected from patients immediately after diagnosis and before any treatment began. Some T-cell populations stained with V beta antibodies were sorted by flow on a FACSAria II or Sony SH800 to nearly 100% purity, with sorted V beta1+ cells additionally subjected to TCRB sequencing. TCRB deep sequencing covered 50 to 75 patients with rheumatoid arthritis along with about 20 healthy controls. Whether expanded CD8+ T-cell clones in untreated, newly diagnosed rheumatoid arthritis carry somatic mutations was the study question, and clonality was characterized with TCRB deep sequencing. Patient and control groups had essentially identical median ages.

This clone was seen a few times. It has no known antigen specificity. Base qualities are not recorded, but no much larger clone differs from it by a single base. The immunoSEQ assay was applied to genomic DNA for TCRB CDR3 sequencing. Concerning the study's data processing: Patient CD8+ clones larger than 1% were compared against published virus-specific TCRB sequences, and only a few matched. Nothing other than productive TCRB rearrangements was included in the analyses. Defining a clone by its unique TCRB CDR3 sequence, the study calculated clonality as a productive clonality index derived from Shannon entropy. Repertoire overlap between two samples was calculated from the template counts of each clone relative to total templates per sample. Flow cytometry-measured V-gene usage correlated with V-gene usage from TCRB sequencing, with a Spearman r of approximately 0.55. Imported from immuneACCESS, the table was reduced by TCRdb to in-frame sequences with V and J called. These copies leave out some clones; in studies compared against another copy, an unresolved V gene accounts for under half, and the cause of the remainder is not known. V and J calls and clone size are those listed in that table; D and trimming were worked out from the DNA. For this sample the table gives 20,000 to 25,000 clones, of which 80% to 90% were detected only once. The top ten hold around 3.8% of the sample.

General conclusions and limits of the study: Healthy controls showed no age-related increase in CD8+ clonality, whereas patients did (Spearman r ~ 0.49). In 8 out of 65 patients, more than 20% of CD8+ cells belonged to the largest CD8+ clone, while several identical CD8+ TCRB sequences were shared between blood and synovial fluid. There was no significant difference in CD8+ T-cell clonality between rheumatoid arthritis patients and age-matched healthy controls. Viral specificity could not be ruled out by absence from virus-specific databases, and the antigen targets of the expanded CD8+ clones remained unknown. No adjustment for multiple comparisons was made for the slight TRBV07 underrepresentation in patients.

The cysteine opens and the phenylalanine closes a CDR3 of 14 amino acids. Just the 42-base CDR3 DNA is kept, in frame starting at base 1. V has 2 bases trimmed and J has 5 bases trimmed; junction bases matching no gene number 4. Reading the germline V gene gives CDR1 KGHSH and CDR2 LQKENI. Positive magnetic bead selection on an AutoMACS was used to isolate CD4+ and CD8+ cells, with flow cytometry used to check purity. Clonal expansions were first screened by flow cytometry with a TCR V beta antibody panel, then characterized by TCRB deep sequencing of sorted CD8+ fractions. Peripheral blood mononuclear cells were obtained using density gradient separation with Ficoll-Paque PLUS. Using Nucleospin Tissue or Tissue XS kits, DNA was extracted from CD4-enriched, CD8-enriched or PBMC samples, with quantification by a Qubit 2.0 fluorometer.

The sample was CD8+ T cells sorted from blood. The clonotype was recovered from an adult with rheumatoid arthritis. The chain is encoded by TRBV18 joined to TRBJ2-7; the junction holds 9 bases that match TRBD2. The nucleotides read TGTGCCAGCTCACCAAGGGCTAGCGGGGACGAGCAGTACTTC. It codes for CASSPRASGDEQYF. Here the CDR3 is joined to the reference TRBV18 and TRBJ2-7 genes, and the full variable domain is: NAGVMQNPRHLVRRRGQEARLRCSPMKGHSHVYWYRQLPEEGLKFMVYLQKENIIDESGMPKERFSAEFPKEGPSILRIQQVVRGDSAAYFCASSPRASGDEQYFGPGTRLTVT.